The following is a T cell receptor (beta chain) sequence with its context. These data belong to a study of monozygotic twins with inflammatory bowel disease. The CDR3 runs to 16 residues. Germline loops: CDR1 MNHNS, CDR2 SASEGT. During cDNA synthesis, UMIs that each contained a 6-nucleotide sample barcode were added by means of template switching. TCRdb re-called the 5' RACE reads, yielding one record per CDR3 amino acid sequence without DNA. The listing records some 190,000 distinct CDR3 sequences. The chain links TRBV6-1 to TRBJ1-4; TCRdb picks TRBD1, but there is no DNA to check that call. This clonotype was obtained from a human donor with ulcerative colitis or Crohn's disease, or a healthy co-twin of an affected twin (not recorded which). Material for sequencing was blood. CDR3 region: CASRKDTGATNEKLFF.